This T cell receptor beta chain was sequenced during a study of blood T cells in healthy people across ages (dated by TCRdb to the mid-2010s). For the study in its entirety: Template switching captured roughly one uniquely barcoded TCR beta cDNA molecule per two T cells in model experiments. Age-related changes in TCR beta repertoire diversity were measured in the study by deep sequencing normalized with unique cDNA molecular identifiers. The donors were split into four age groups: young (average about 15 years), middle-aged (nearly 40), aged (more than 60) and long-lived (over 80). To avoid experimental bias, donors of different ages were distributed randomly across sequencing lanes. The study analyzed two additional independent replicas of 1 million unique cDNA reads from the same blood draw for two donors, one aged 18 to 30 and one aged 80 or older. Study-wide conclusions, independent of this receptor: Bulk unsorted PBMC profiling prevented conclusive comparison of naive and antigen-experienced compartments. Because the CMV infection status of the donors was unknown, age-related changes in expanded clonotypes may potentially have been confounded. Compared with the aged group, more naive CD4+ T cells, fewer expanded clones and increased TCR diversity were shown by the long-lived group, suggesting age selection. Observed TCR beta diversity per million T cells fell roughly linearly with age, and a significant reduction was already apparent by age around 40. A strong correlation was found between observed TCR beta diversity and the percentage of naive T cells measured by flow cytometry. Estimates of total diversity based on one million sequenced T cells were considered lower bounds and underestimates.

The protocol used for the library was 5' RACE. Sequencing was carried out with an Illumina HiSeq 2500. A second roughly 6 to 11 cycle PCR used a sample-barcoded 5' primer and a J-beta primer mix. Each TCR beta cDNA molecule received a unique molecular identifier from a template-switch 5' adaptor carrying 12 random nucleotides. Each sample yielded at least 2.5 million CDR3-containing paired-end reads. First-strand cDNA was synthesized from all RNA with the Mint cDNA synthesis kit, primed by a TRBC-specific oligonucleotide. Following uracil-DNA glycosylase treatment, all cDNA underwent a first 18-cycle PCR with the universal primers M1SS and BC2_uni_R. From the authors' description of their analysis: For normalization, 1 million high-quality reads, each with a distinct molecular identifier, were randomly selected from each sample. Instead of being binned into consensus sequences, reads with shared molecular identifiers were discarded. MiTCR, with a Q25 quality threshold and the strictest error-elimination algorithm, was used for CDR3 identification, clonotype clustering and error correction. A nonparametric unseen species model with Euler transformation was used to estimate lower-bound total TCR beta diversity. The public reads were reanalyzed by TCRdb: fastp trimming at Q25, MiXCR alignment, in-frame beta chains only. When rows share a CDR3 protein, they turn into one entry using the most common DNA and genes. The V and J calls were not made by the authors but by TCRdb's processing. The sample table records 580,000 or so distinct CDR3 sequences; about 45% of these occur just once. 20% to 25% of the sample lies in the top ten.

This clonotype occurred a few times. Its specific antigen is unknown. Nothing much larger sits one base from this clone, and base qualities are not available. The donors were a few dozen Caucasian individuals from Russia, aged about 6 to 95 years, who were systemically healthy. Around 9.8 milliliters of peripheral blood were collected from each donor into EDTA-treated Vacutainer tubes. Ficoll-Paque density-gradient centrifugation was used to isolate PBMCs, with at least 6 million per sample. Trizol reagent was used to extract total RNA from PBMCs, with at least 6 micrograms per sample. For every donor, flow cytometry on a PBMC aliquot measured the percentage of naive CD45RAhigh/CD27high T cells. Its CDR3 holds 13 amino acids, cysteine through phenylalanine. The kept DNA is CDR3 alone, 39 bases in frame from the first base. The germline V gene encodes CDR1 DFQATT and CDR2 SNEGSKA (reference sequence). Germline trimming: 6 bases from V, 6 bases from J; junction bases outside gene matches: 5.

The receptor's source is a man older than 75 in good health. The sequenced sample consisted of blood. The chain uses TRBV20-1 and TRBJ2-3; the junction holds 11 bases that match TRBD2. CDR3 region: CSALAGGPDTQYF. The DNA sequence is as follows: TGCAGTGCCTTAGCGGGAGGGCCGGATACGCAGTATTTT.